Presented here are 31 T cell receptor beta chains from one specimen sequenced in a study of blood T cell repertoires in COVID-19. Profiling relied on immunoSEQ multiplex PCR, and the TCRdb table lists in-frame clones only, not all of them. The sample lists approximately 200,000 clones, roughly 89% seen once, with 2% to 2.5% in the top ten. The specimen was PBMCs or T cells enriched from blood (not recorded which). These receptors were collected from a woman aged 40 to 50 with acute COVID-19.

The chain joins TRBV12-1 to TRBJ1-6; the table calls TRBD1, which could not be checked here. TRBV12-1 is a known pseudogene. The CDR3 is made up of 16 amino acids. The CDR3 DNA sequence: TGTGCCAGCAGCTACGGACCCGGACAGGGAAATTCACCCCTCCACTTT. It codes for CASSYGPGQGNSPLHF.

The V call is TRBV9, the J call TRBJ1-2; D gene unclear. V was shortened by 4 bases and J by 0 bases, with 10 bases between the two germline ends. This CDR3 comprises 14 residues. Germline V gene sequence: CDR1 SGDLS, CDR2 YYNGEE. The CDR3 DNA reads TGTGCCAGCAGCTCCCCGAGAGCTAACTATGGCTACACCTTC. As protein: CASSSPRANYGYTF.

This chain connects TRBV19 to TRBJ1-3, with 9 bases fitting TRBD1. The CDR3 covers 14 residues. Germline CDR1 LNHDA, CDR2 SQIVND (reference sequence). With 4 bases clipped from V and 7 bases from J, the junction kept 5 bases outside the gene matches. The CDR3 DNA is TGTGCCAGTAGTACGAGGACAGGGGCGAACACCATATATTTT. This sequence encodes CASSTRTGANTIYF.

The chain employs TRBV4-1 and TRBJ2-2, with D tentatively TRBD2 (7 bases). The CDR3 has 16 amino acids. CDR1 and CDR2 from the germline V gene are MGHRA and YSYEKL. The V and J ends lost 4 bases and 5 bases respectively, with 17 bases between them. The DNA for the CDR3 is TGCGCCAGCAGCCGCGGCCACGGGGGGCGTACCGGGGAGCTGTTTTTT. It is translated as CASSRGHGGRTGELFF.

This chain joins TRBV28 and TRBJ1-1; D not certain. V shed 6 bases and J shed 1 base, with 12 bases lying between them. Germline CDR1 and CDR2: MDHEN and SYDVKM. CDR3 length equals 14 residues. CDR3: CASSKIRRNTEAFF. The DNA of the CDR3 is TGTGCCAGCAGCAAGATACGGAGGAACACTGAAGCTTTCTTT.

This clone was seen a single time. The chain links TRBV5-5 to TRBJ1-6; D gene uncertain. CDR1 is SGHKS, CDR2 YYEKEE, per germline (reference sequence). The CDR3 totals 13 residues. V was pared by 2 bases and J by 7 bases, with 7 bases between. In DNA, the CDR3 is TGTGCCAGCAGCTTCAAGGAGAATTCACCCCTCCACTTT. This encodes CASSFKENSPLHF. The full variable domain, with the rest looked up from reference TRBV5-5 and TRBJ1-6, is DAGVTQSPTHLIKTRGQQVTLRCSPISGHKSVSWYQQVLGQGPQFIFQYYEKEERGRGNFPDRFSARQFPNYSSELNVNALLLGDSALYLCASSFKENSPLHFGNGTRLTVT.

This clone was picked up a small number of times. The genes are TRBV19 and TRBJ1-4, with 7 bases that match TRBD1. This CDR3 comprises 16 residues. The germline V gene encodes CDR1 LNHDA and CDR2 SQIVND (reference sequence). Germline trimming cut 6 bases from V and 0 bases from J; bases unmatched to any gene: 7. The CDR3 DNA reads as TGTGCCAGTAGGGGCCGGACAGGTGCAACTAATGAAAAACTGTTTTTT. Encoded protein: CASRGRTGATNEKLFF.

A single count supports this clone. V is TRBV2 and J is TRBJ2-1; 13 nucleotides match TRBD2. In germline, CDR1 is SNHLY, CDR2 FYNNEI. The CDR3 has 15 residues. The trim removed 6 bases at V and 4 bases at J, leaving 3 bases unmatched. CDR3 in amino acids: CASSLGLAGYNEQFF. The CDR3, as DNA: TGTGCCAGCAGCCTGGGACTAGCGGGGTACAATGAGCAGTTCTTC.

The CDR3 is CASSGQTGWAKNIQYF. As DNA, the CDR3 is TGCGCCAGCAGTGGTCAGACAGGGTGGGCCAAAAACATTCAGTACTTC. The chain carries TRBV10-2 and TRBJ2-4, with 7 bases lining up with TRBD1. With 4 bases clipped from V and 1 base from J, the junction kept 7 bases outside the gene matches. The CDR3 has 16 residues. The germline gives CDR1 WSHSY, CDR2 SAAADI.

The chain joins TRBV19 to TRBJ1-1, with D perhaps matching TRBD1 (6 bases). Germline V gene data show CDR1 as LNHDA and CDR2 as SQIVND (reference sequence). Trimming cost V 0 bases and J 0 bases, with 14 bases left between them. The CDR3 is made up of 17 amino acids. Here the CDR3 DNA reads TGTGCCAGTAGTATAGATTTGGGCCAGGGGCTGAACACTGAAGCTTTCTTT. Translating gives CASSIDLGQGLNTEAFF.

This clone was detected only once. The rearrangement uses TRBV4-1 and TRBJ1-6; D not certain. V gave up 7 bases and J gave up 8 bases, with 24 bases separating them. Germline values: CDR1 MGHRA, CDR2 YSYEKL. CDR3 length: 17 residues. The CDR3 is CASTHNLDPDGDSPLHF. In nucleotides, the CDR3 is TGCGCCAGCACCCACAATTTGGACCCTGACGGGGATTCACCCCTCCACTTT.

The V gene is TRBV27, the J gene TRBJ1-5; D unclear. The germline V gene encodes CDR1 MNHEY and CDR2 SMNVEV (reference sequence). This CDR3 region has 15 residues. Trimming removed 10 bases from V and 0 bases from J, with 16 bases in between. The CDR3 coding sequence is TGTGCCACCCGTCCGGATGGGCTTAGCAATCAGCCCCAGCATTTT. It specifies CATRPDGLSNQPQHF.

This chain joins TRBV2 and TRBJ2-2, with a tentative D call TRBD2 (7 bases). The CDR3 has 15 residues. Trimming left V 10 bases short and J 1 base short, with 16 bases between. In germline, CDR1 is SNHLY, CDR2 FYNNEI. The CDR3 sequence: CATDSGGWNTGELFF. The DNA of the CDR3 is TGTGCCACAGACTCGGGGGGCTGGAACACCGGGGAGCTGTTTTTT.

This chain uses TRBV5-6 with TRBJ1-2; the match to TRBD1 covers 8 bases. With V trimmed by 4 bases and J by 1 base, 3 bases remained unmatched. This CDR3 comprises 14 residues. Germline CDR1 SGHDT, CDR2 YYEEEE. CDR3 loop: CASSRDRNNYGYTF. The CDR3 nucleotides are TGTGCCAGCAGCCGGGACAGGAATAACTATGGCTACACCTTC.

The V gene is TRBV9, the J gene TRBJ1-6; D is ambiguous. V was shortened by 0 bases and J by 7 bases, with 5 bases between the two germline ends. CDR1 and CDR2 from the germline V gene are SGDLS and YYNGEE. This CDR3 has 13 residues. CDR3 coding DNA: TGTGCCAGCAGCGTAGATGGCAATTCACCCCTCCACTTT. This gives the protein CASSVDGNSPLHF.

The chain carries TRBV3-1 (or the pseudogene TRBV3-2) and TRBJ2-1; 10 bases align to TRBD2. This CDR3 is built from 14 residues. In germline, CDR1 is LGHDT, CDR2 YNNKEL (reference sequence). V gave up 6 bases and J gave up 8 bases; unmatched junction bases: 7. The CDR3 DNA reads TGTGCCAGCAGTCCGGGGACTAGCGCCTATGAGCAGTTCTTC. This gives the protein CASSPGTSAYEQFF.

V and J are TRBV18 and TRBJ2-7, with 16 bases matching TRBD2. CDR3 length equals 17 residues. The V gene's germline CDR1 is KGHSH and CDR2 LQKENI. V shed 4 bases and J 5 bases; nucleotides not matched to a gene: 8. CDR3 sequence (DNA): TGTGCCAGCTCACGAGGGACTAGCGGGAGGGCCGGCCACGAGCAGTACTTC. Amino acid sequence: CASSRGTSGRAGHEQYF.

The chain has TRBV5-8 and TRBJ1-3; D call uncertain. Germline V gene sequence: CDR1 SGHTS, CDR2 YDEGEE. The CDR3 has 13 residues. V was clipped by 2 bases and J by 5 bases, with 8 bases between them. The CDR3 region is CASSFRTRNTIYF. In DNA, the CDR3 is TGTGCCAGCAGCTTCCGGACTCGAAACACCATATATTTT.

This sequence joins TRBV29-1 and TRBJ1-4; 9 bases agree with TRBD1. The length of the CDR3 is 16 residues. Germline CDR1 reads SQVTM; CDR2 reads ANQGSEA. With V trimmed by 4 bases and J by 7 bases, 13 bases remained unmatched. CDR3 sequence reads: CSVAGVGTGSREKLFF. CDR3 DNA sequence: TGCAGCGTTGCGGGCGTTGGGACAGGGAGTCGTGAAAAACTGTTTTTT.

This rearrangement joins TRBV19 to TRBJ1-2; 8 bases agree with TRBD1. This CDR3 spans 15 amino acids. In germline, CDR1 is LNHDA, CDR2 SQIVND (reference sequence). Germline trimming cut 3 bases from V and 4 bases from J; bases unmatched to any gene: 7. CDR3 sequence reads: CASSIGTGGSYGYTF. CDR3 nucleotides: TGTGCCAGTAGTATTGGGACAGGCGGGAGCTATGGCTACACCTTC.

This rearrangement joins TRBV3-1 (or the pseudogene TRBV3-2) to TRBJ2-2; 7 bases align to TRBD2. J lost 4 bases, V lost 3 bases, and 2 bases had no gene match. The CDR3 extends over 14 amino acids. Germline CDR1 LGHDT, CDR2 YNNKEL (reference sequence). The CDR3 DNA sequence: TGTGCCAGCAGCCAGGGGAGGGGCACCGGGGAGCTGTTTTTT. Translation: CASSQGRGTGELFF.

The rearrangement uses TRBV28 and TRBJ1-3, with D possibly being TRBD1 (5 bases). Germline V CDR1 and CDR2: MDHEN, SYDVKM. Trimming removed 3 bases at V and 8 bases at J, with 14 bases between. This CDR3 is built from 14 residues. As DNA, the CDR3 is TGTGCCAGCAGTTTCACCGGGAGGGGCGACACCATATATTTT. Translated: CASSFTGRGDTIYF.

The chain recombines TRBV28 with TRBJ1-2; perhaps TRBD1 as D (5 bases). CDR1 and CDR2 from the germline V gene are MDHEN and SYDVKM. CDR3 length: 13 amino acids. V lost 8 bases, J lost 4 bases, and 14 bases lay in between. CDR3 in DNA: TGTGCCAGCTGGAGGAGGGACCTCTATGGCTACACCTTC. Translation: CASWRRDLYGYTF.

This clone was observed a single time. The gene calls are TRBV10-3 and TRBJ1-4; 8 bases are a match to TRBD1. J lost 0 bases, V lost 6 bases, and 0 bases had no gene match. Germline loops: CDR1 ENHRY, CDR2 SYGVKD. The CDR3 loop spans 14 amino acids. The CDR3 DNA follows: TGTGCCATCAGACAGGGGGCAACTAATGAAAAACTGTTTTTT. Amino acids: CAIRQGATNEKLFF.

The gene calls are TRBV7-6 and TRBJ2-1; 10 bases match TRBD1. This CDR3 comprises 16 residues. Trimming at V came to 1 base and at J to 7 bases, leaving 7 bases not matched to a gene. Per germline, CDR1 SGHVS and CDR2 FNYEAQ. The CDR3 DNA reads as TGTGCCAGCAGCTTAGTCGGGACAGGGGATTTGAATGAGCAGTTCTTC. Translating gives CASSLVGTGDLNEQFF. Together with reference TRBV7-6 and TRBJ2-1, the CDR3 gives the full variable domain: GAGVSQSPRYKVTKRGQDVALRCDPISGHVSLYWYRQALGQGPEFLTYFNYEAQQDKSGLPNDRFSAERPEGSISTLTIQRTEQRDSAMYRCASSLVGTGDLNEQFFGPGTRLTVL.

The chain joins TRBV5-1 to TRBJ1-1; tentative D call: TRBD1 (6 bases). CDR1 and CDR2 from the germline V gene are SGHRS and YFSETQ. The CDR3 totals 14 residues. V lost 7 bases and J lost 0, with 13 bases in between. The CDR3 DNA reads as TGCGCCAGCGGTTCGGGACAAATGAACACTGAAGCTTTCTTT. It is translated as CASGSGQMNTEAFF. Looking up the rest from reference TRBV5-1 and TRBJ1-1 gives the full variable domain: KAGVTQTPRYLIKTRGQQVTLSCSPISGHRSVSWYQQTPGQGLQFLFEYFSETQRNKGNFPGRFSGRQFSNSRSEMNVSTLELGDSALYLCASGSGQMNTEAFFGQGTRLTVV.

The CDR3 reads CAWTSQGIGYTF. The CDR3 DNA reads as TGTGCCTGGACCTCTCAGGGGATAGGCTACACCTTC. The chain joins TRBV30 to TRBJ1-2, with D maybe TRBD1 (6 bases). Germline V gives CDR1 GTSNPN, CDR2 SVGIG (reference sequence). The V and J ends lost 4 bases and 8 bases respectively, with 14 bases between them. This CDR3 has 12 amino acids.

DNA of the CDR3: TGTGCCAGCACTACTGACATTACGATTGGCAGGGGAGGGGATTCACCCCTCCACTTT. It codes for CASTTDITIGRGGDSPLHF. V gene TRBV6-4 combines with J gene TRBJ1-6, with D perhaps matching TRBD1 (6 bases). V lost 7 bases and J 8 bases, leaving 30 bases between the germline ends. The CDR3 loop spans 19 amino acids. The V gene's germline CDR1 is MRHNA and CDR2 SNTAGT.

The CDR3 DNA is TGTGCCAGCTCACCCTTCGGTAAACAGGGGACCTCTGGAAACACCATATATTTT. This encodes CASSPFGKQGTSGNTIYF. This chain joins TRBV18 and TRBJ1-3; 7 bases fit TRBD1. The J segment lost 0 bases and the V segment lost 3 bases, leaving 11 bases of the junction unmatched. CDR1 is KGHSH and CDR2 is LQKENI in the germline V gene. There are 18 residues in the CDR3.

The chain employs TRBV7-3 and TRBJ2-1, with TRBD1 identical over 11 bases. CDR1 is SGHTA and CDR2 is FQGTGA in the germline V gene. V shed 0 bases, J shed 6 bases, and the junction held 7 bases outside the gene matches. This CDR3 is built from 17 residues. The CDR3 loop reads CASSLTTGTGGSNEQFF. Here the CDR3 DNA reads TGTGCCAGCAGCTTAACGACCGGGACAGGGGGTTCCAATGAGCAGTTCTTC.

The chain employs TRBV2 and TRBJ2-3, with 10 bases matching TRBD1. The length of the CDR3 is 14 residues. Germline lookup yields CDR1 SNHLY and CDR2 FYNNEI. The J segment lost 5 bases and the V segment lost 6 bases, leaving 5 bases of the junction unmatched. In DNA, the CDR3 is TGTGCCAGCAGGGGGACAGGGGAGGTAGATACGCAGTATTTT. This translates into CASRGTGEVDTQYF.